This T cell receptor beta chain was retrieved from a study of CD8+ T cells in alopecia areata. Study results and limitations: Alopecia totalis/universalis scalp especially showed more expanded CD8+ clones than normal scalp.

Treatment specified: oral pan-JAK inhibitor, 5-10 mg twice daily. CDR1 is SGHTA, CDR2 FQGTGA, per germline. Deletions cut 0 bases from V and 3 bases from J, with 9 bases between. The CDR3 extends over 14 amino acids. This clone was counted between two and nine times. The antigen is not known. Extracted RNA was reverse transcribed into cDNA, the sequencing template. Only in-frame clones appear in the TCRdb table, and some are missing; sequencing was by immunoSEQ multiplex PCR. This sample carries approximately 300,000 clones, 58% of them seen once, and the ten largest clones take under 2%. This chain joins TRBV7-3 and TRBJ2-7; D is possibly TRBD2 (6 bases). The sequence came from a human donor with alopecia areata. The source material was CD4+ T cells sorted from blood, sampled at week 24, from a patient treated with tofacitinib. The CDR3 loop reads CASSLTGGGYEQYF. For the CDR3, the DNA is TGTGCCAGCAGCTTAACGGGGGGTGGCTACGAGCAGTACTTC.